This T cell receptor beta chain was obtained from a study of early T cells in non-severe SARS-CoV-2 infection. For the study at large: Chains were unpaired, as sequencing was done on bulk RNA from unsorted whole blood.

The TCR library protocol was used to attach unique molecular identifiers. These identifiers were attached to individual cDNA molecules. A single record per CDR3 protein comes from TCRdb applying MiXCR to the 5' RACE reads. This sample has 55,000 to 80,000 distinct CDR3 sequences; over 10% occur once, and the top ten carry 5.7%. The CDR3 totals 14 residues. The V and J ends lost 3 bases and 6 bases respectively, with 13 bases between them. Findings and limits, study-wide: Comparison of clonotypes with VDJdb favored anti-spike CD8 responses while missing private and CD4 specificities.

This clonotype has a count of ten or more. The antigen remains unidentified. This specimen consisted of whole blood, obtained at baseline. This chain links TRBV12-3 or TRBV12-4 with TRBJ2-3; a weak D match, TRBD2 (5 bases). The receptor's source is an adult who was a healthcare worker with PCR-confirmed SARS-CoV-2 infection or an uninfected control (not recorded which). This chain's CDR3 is CASSLFEGADTQYF. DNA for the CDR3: TGTGCCAGCAGTTTGTTCGAGGGAGCGGATACGCAGTATTTT.